This passage covers 14 T cell receptor beta chains from one sample sequenced in a study of blood T cell repertoires in COVID-19. Sequenced by immunoSEQ multiplex PCR; TCRdb stores in-frame clones only, minus some. The sample records 95,000 to 130,000 clones, around four fifths being singletons. Sample: peripheral blood. The receptors stem from a man aged 25-45 years with acute or convalescent COVID-19.

V is TRBV20-1 and J is TRBJ1-2, with 7 positions matching TRBD1. Per germline, CDR1 DFQATT and CDR2 SNEGSKA (reference sequence). V lost 3 bases to trimming and J lost 4 bases; unmatched junction nucleotides: 8. This CDR3 spans 14 amino acids. Here the CDR3 reads CSASENRGGYGYTF. The DNA of the CDR3 is TGCAGTGCTAGTGAAAACAGGGGAGGCTATGGCTACACCTTC.

This clone was detected once. The chain couples TRBV6-5 to TRBJ1-6; no firm D call. V was cut by 8 bases and J by 5 bases, with 10 bases left in between. CDR3 length equals 13 residues. Germline V gives CDR1 MNHEY, CDR2 SVGAGI. CDR3 DNA: TGTGCCAGCGGGCCAGATGATAATTCACCCCTCCACTTT. This gives the protein CASGPDDNSPLHF.

The gene calls are TRBV30 and TRBJ1-4; 7 positions match TRBD1. V shed 6 bases and J 4 bases; nucleotides not matched to a gene: 2. The length of the CDR3 is 12 residues. Germline-derived CDR1 and CDR2 are GTSNPN and SVGIG (reference sequence). The CDR3 spells CACRQGNEKLFF. DNA of the CDR3: TGTGCCTGCCGACAGGGTAATGAAAAACTGTTTTTT.

V is TRBV7-9 and J is TRBJ1-2, with 7 bases matching TRBD1. Trimming cost V 3 bases and J 7 bases; bases outside gene matches: 11. The germline gives CDR1 SEHNR, CDR2 FQNEAQ (reference sequence). The CDR3 is 15 amino acids. The CDR3 spells CASSFPRDRDGGYTF. The CDR3 bases are TGTGCCAGCAGCTTCCCCCGGGACAGAGATGGTGGCTACACCTTC.

V usage is TRBV5-6 and J usage is TRBJ1-2, with 12 bases identical to TRBD1. The V gene end was trimmed by 3 bases and the J gene end by 8 bases; junction bases not matched to a gene: 5. The V gene's germline CDR1 is SGHDT and CDR2 YYEEEE. The CDR3 runs to 14 residues. Here the CDR3 DNA reads TGTGCCAGCAGCTACGGGACAGGGGGCGAAGGCTACACCTTC. Its protein product is CASSYGTGGEGYTF.

In DNA, the CDR3 is TGCGCCAGCAGCTACGGACCTGGGACAGGGGGTTTTTCCTACGAGCAGTACGTC. Encoded protein: CASSYGPGTGGFSYEQYV. V is TRBV5-1 and J is TRBJ2-7; 11 bases are shared with TRBD1. The CDR3 covers 18 residues. J lost 1 base, V lost 3 bases, and 12 bases had no gene match. The germline V gene encodes CDR1 SGHRS and CDR2 YFSETQ.

V is TRBV18 and J is TRBJ1-1; D unclear. The CDR3 length is 15 residues. Germline CDR1 reads KGHSH; CDR2 reads LQKENI. V lost 0 bases, J lost 1 base, and 9 bases lay in between. CDR3 sequence (DNA): TGTGCCAGCTCACCACCGGGTACGGGGAACACTGAAGCTTTCTTT. This encodes CASSPPGTGNTEAFF.

The V call is TRBV18, the J call TRBJ1-1; the D gene is possibly TRBD1 (6 bases). CDR3 length equals 14 residues. Germline V CDR1 and CDR2: KGHSH, LQKENI. The germline V and J ends were trimmed by 3 bases and 6 bases, with 14 bases remaining between them. The DNA of the CDR3 is TGTGCCAGCTCACCGCAGGGGTTGATGGCTGAAGCTTTCTTT. Its translation: CASSPQGLMAEAFF.

This rearrangement joins TRBV7-9 to TRBJ2-5; 9 bases agree with TRBD2. CDR3 length equals 13 residues. The V gene's germline CDR1 is SEHNR and CDR2 FQNEAQ (reference sequence). J was trimmed by 4 bases and V by 7 bases; bases with no gene match: 4. CDR3 nucleotide sequence: TGTGCCAGCAACATACTAGCGGGAGAGACCCAGTACTTC. This codes for CASNILAGETQYF.

This clone was observed once. The V and J genes are TRBV4-1 and TRBJ2-1, with D possibly matching TRBD1 (6 bases). Trimming took off 5 bases at V and 6 bases at J, with 11 bases between the two ends. Germline V gene sequence: CDR1 MGHRA, CDR2 YSYEKL. The CDR3 is 13 amino acids. The DNA of the CDR3 is TGCGCCAGCAGCTCCCGGGACACCAATGAGCAGTTCTTC. Its protein product is CASSSRDTNEQFF.

The chain combines TRBV6-1 with TRBJ1-1, with 11 bases matching TRBD1. J lost 2 bases, V lost 5 bases, and 13 bases had no gene match. The germline V gene has CDR1 MNHNS and CDR2 SASEGT. This CDR3 is 18 amino acids long. CDR3 sequence reads: CASSKGTSDRGQNTEAFF. DNA of the CDR3: TGTGCCAGCAGTAAAGGGACCTCGGACAGGGGGCAAAACACTGAAGCTTTCTTT.

V is TRBV19 and J is TRBJ2-5, with 15 bases aligning to TRBD2. CDR3 length: 15 amino acids. The V and J ends lost 7 bases and 4 bases, in that order; junction bases with no gene match: 4. Germline-derived CDR1 and CDR2 are LNHDA and SQIVND (reference sequence). The CDR3 loop is CASKTGLAGGETQYF. CDR3 DNA sequence: TGTGCCAGTAAGACGGGACTAGCGGGAGGAGAGACCCAGTACTTC.

This chain uses TRBV9 with TRBJ2-1, with 7 nucleotides matching TRBD2. V was clipped by 4 bases and J by 15 bases; unmatched bases: 10. The V gene's germline CDR1 is SGDLS and CDR2 YYNGEE. This CDR3 contains 12 residues. The CDR3 is CASSRETGGRFF. The CDR3 nucleotides read TGTGCCAGCAGCCGAGAGACGGGGGGTCGGTTCTTC.

J is TRBJ1-1 and V is TRBV7-9, with D possibly matching TRBD1 (6 bases). The CDR3 contains 12 residues. Trimming stripped 5 bases from V and 6 bases from J, with 10 bases between. Looked up from germline, CDR1 is SEHNR and CDR2 is FQNEAQ (reference sequence). CDR3 sequence (DNA): TGTGCCAGCAGCACCCAGGGGTCTGAAGCTTTCTTT. It specifies CASSTQGSEAFF.